This paragraph covers one T cell receptor (beta chain) sequence. The target antigen is unknown. These data are taken from a study of cytomegalovirus exposure and HLA in healthy donors. General study points: In an earlier analysis, most TCR beta V segments were productive about 87% or about 30% of the time.

Researchers ran the PCR with 60 Vbeta and 13 Jbeta primers. Some clones are missing from TCRdb's copy, which holds only in-frame ones; the method was immunoSEQ multiplex PCR. Found here are 95,000 to 150,000 clones, more than 65% of them singletons; the top ten hold more than 10%. Germline V gene lookup returns CDR1 MGHRA and CDR2 YSYEKL. V was shortened by 8 bases and J by 1 base, with 10 bases between the two germline ends. The CDR3 consists of 13 residues. Sequenced input: PBMCs. J is TRBJ2-3 and V is TRBV4-1; D remains unclear. The TCR comes from a woman in her thirties or forties in good health and CMV-seropositive. CDR3 sequence reads: CASRGPGTDTQYF. CDR3 nucleotide sequence: TGCGCCAGCCGCGGCCCGGGCACAGATACGCAGTATTTT.